Below, 17 T cell receptor beta chains from the same sample are listed, as sequenced in a study of early T cells in non-severe SARS-CoV-2 infection. Each CDR3 protein is one row after TCRdb ran MiXCR on the 5' RACE reads. The sample has fewer than 35,000 distinct CDR3 sequences, roughly 5.7% seen once. What was sequenced was whole blood. These receptors came from an adult who was a healthcare worker with PCR-confirmed SARS-CoV-2 infection or an uninfected control (not recorded which).

Many counts were recorded for this clonotype. The chain combines TRBV12-5 with TRBJ1-2; TRBD1 is a possible D gene (6 bases). CDR1 is LGHNT, CDR2 FRNRAP, per germline. V lost 5 bases and J lost 4, with 14 bases in between. This CDR3 has 14 residues. The CDR3 region is CASGPIGQLYGYTF. CDR3 DNA sequence: TGTGCTAGTGGTCCGATCGGACAGCTCTATGGCTACACCTTC.

In this sample, this clonotype turned up many times. This chain connects TRBV11-2 to TRBJ1-1; D is uncertain. The CDR3 is 15 amino acids. The V end was cut by 1 base, the J end by 0 bases, with 9 bases between. Germline V gene sequence: CDR1 SGHAT, CDR2 FQNNGV. The CDR3 reads CASSLVVRLNTEAFF. Written as DNA, the CDR3 is TGTGCCAGCAGCTTAGTAGTCAGACTGAACACTGAAGCTTTCTTT.

This clonotype was seen at least ten times. J is TRBJ1-1 and V is TRBV29-1; TRBD1 agrees at 10 bases. The germline V gene has CDR1 SQVTM and CDR2 ANQGSEA. The V gene end was trimmed by 7 bases and the J gene end by 6 bases; junction bases not matched to a gene: 20. The CDR3 consists of 17 residues. The CDR3 DNA is TGCAGCGCCGTACCCGGGACAGGGGACATCAGAGGCGCTGAAGCTTTCTTT. It yields the protein CSAVPGTGDIRGAEAFF.

This clonotype was detected ten times or more. The rearrangement joins TRBV7-9 to TRBJ1-2; 7 positions agree with TRBD1. Germline V gene data show CDR1 as SEHNR and CDR2 as FQNEAQ (reference sequence). Germline trimming cut 2 bases from V and 7 bases from J; bases unmatched to any gene: 7. The CDR3 has 14 residues. DNA for the CDR3: TGTGCCAGCAGCTTAAATGTGGAGGGGGCTGGCTACACCTTC. Its translation: CASSLNVEGAGYTF.

This clonotype has a single count. A read error may explain this, as a much larger clone is one base away. The chain links TRBV12-3 or TRBV12-4 to TRBJ1-1; no clear D. The CDR3 has 13 residues. Between the trimmed V and J ends, which lost 5 bases and 0 bases, there was a span of 7 bases. CDR3 sequence reads: CASSDTMNTEAFF. In nucleotides, the CDR3 is TGTGCCAGCAGTGACACCATGAACACTGAAGCTTTCTTT.

On this clonotype itself: A read error may be the cause here, since a much bigger clone is one base away. This rearrangement joins TRBV20-1 to TRBJ1-2; possible D gene TRBD1, 6 bases. CDR3 length: 13 amino acids. Germline V lookup: CDR1 DFQATT, CDR2 SNEGSKA (reference sequence). Trimming pared 8 bases from V and 1 base from J, leaving 14 bases between. CDR3 DNA sequence: TGCAGTTCTACAAGACAGGATAACTATGGCTACACCTTC. It encodes CSSTRQDNYGYTF.

The sample holds many counts of this clonotype. The DNA of the CDR3 is TGCGCCAGCAGCCAAGATAAACAGGGTACCTACGAGCAGTACGTC. Translated: CASSQDKQGTYEQYV. V usage is TRBV4-3 and J usage is TRBJ2-7, with D tentatively TRBD1 (6 bases). This CDR3 has 15 amino acids. Germline CDR1 and CDR2: LGHNA and YSLEER. Trimming left V 0 bases short and J 2 bases short, with 11 bases between.

There are many counts of this clonotype. J is TRBJ1-6 and V is TRBV2; 7 positions match TRBD1. Germline-derived CDR1 and CDR2 are SNHLY and FYNNEI. The CDR3 has 16 amino acids. V lost 5 bases, J lost 6 bases, and 10 bases stayed unmatched. CDR3 DNA sequence: TGTGCCAGCAGTTCCCCCGGGACAGCTATTAATTCACCCCTCCACTTT. Translated: CASSSPGTAINSPLHF.

This clonotype was counted ten times or more. The V and J genes are TRBV20-1 and TRBJ1-3; TRBD1 agrees at 10 bases. With 1 base clipped from V and 0 bases from J, the junction kept 9 bases outside the gene matches. There are 18 residues in the CDR3. Germline V gene sequence: CDR1 DFQATT, CDR2 SNEGSKA (reference sequence). In nucleotides, the CDR3 is TGCAGTGCTAGAGGCCCGGGACAGGGGACAAGCTCTGGAAACACCATATATTTT. It translates to CSARGPGQGTSSGNTIYF.

This clonotype was picked up many times. V is TRBV4-3 and J is TRBJ2-3; D perhaps matches TRBD2 (6 bases). The CDR3 totals 16 residues. V was cut by 0 bases and J by 5 bases, with 15 bases left in between. Germline CDR1 reads LGHNA; CDR2 reads YSLEER. The CDR3 reads CASSQDIGGVRDTQYF. CDR3 nucleotide sequence: TGCGCCAGCAGCCAAGATATCGGGGGAGTGAGAGATACGCAGTATTTT.

Many counts were recorded for this clonotype. The chain uses TRBV5-1 and TRBJ2-6; D ambiguous. The CDR3 consists of 15 residues. Per germline, CDR1 SGHRS and CDR2 YFSETQ. Trimming pared 1 base from V and 2 bases from J, leaving 7 bases between. The CDR3 loop is CASSLLQAGANVLTF. The CDR3 nucleotides read TGCGCCAGCAGCTTGTTGCAAGCTGGGGCCAACGTCCTGACTTTC.

The gene calls are TRBV12-3 or TRBV12-4 and TRBJ1-1, with a possible D match to TRBD1 (5 bases). With 1 base removed from V and 5 bases from J, the gap between germline ends came to 8 bases. There are 13 residues in the CDR3. The CDR3 DNA sequence: TGTGCCAGCAGTTTAGAAAGGGGAACTGAAGCTTTCTTT. It yields the protein CASSLERGTEAFF.

This clonotype was seen at least ten times. The genes are TRBV18 and TRBJ2-5; 7 nucleotides line up with TRBD2. The V gene's germline CDR1 is KGHSH and CDR2 LQKENI. This CDR3 is built from 15 residues. Losses at the gene ends were 5 bases for V and 1 base for J; bases not matched to a gene: 7. The CDR3 DNA sequence: TGTGCCAGCTCAACCGGGACTATTTTCCAAGAGACCCAGTACTTC. This translates into CASSTGTIFQETQYF.

In the case of this clonotype: This sequence may be a read error, since a much larger clone differs from it by one base. The V gene is TRBV9, the J gene TRBJ2-7; possible D gene TRBD1, 5 bases. Germline values: CDR1 SGDLS, CDR2 YYNGEE. This CDR3 comprises 14 residues. The CDR3 here is CASNVGVSSYEQYF. The CDR3 nucleotides read TGTGCCAGCAACGTAGGGGTAAGCTCCTACGAGCAGTACTTC.

This clonotype has at least ten counts. This chain links TRBV27 with TRBJ1-6; the match to TRBD1 covers 12 bases. This CDR3 is built from 15 residues. CDR1 MNHEY and CDR2 SMNVEV come from the germline V gene (reference sequence). The junction had 3 bases not matched to a gene; V was cut back by 3 bases and J by 9 bases. The chain's CDR3 is CASSLGQGASSPLHF. DNA of the CDR3: TGTGCCAGCAGTTTGGGACAGGGGGCGAGTTCACCCCTCCACTTT.

In its sample, this clonotype was seen a few times. The chain is built from TRBV6-1 and TRBJ1-1; D might be TRBD1 (6 bases). V was trimmed by 6 bases and J by 8 bases, leaving 16 bases between them. The V gene's germline CDR1 is MNHNS and CDR2 SASEGT. The CDR3 is made up of 13 amino acids. CDR3 DNA sequence: TGTGCCAGCAGAACTAACAGGGTAGAGGAAGCTTTCTTT. Protein sequence: CASRTNRVEEAFF.

In this sample, this clonotype turned up many times. This chain uses TRBV29-1 with TRBJ1-2; 9 bases are shared with TRBD1. This CDR3 contains 16 residues. CDR1 and CDR2 from the germline V gene are SQVTM and ANQGSEA. V was pared by 6 bases and J by 4 bases, with 15 bases of the junction left unmatched. This chain's CDR3 is CSVGRWTGAPVYGYTF. The CDR3 DNA reads TGCAGCGTGGGTCGCTGGACAGGGGCGCCGGTCTATGGCTACACCTTC.